Listed here are 3 T cell receptor beta chains from one sample, sequenced in a study of cytomegalovirus exposure and HLA in healthy donors. Use of 60 Vbeta and 13 Jbeta primers characterized the PCR. Measured with immunoSEQ multiplex PCR; TCRdb has only the in-frame clones, and not every one. The repertoire holds 140,000 or so clones, about 72% seen once, with around 4% in the top ten. Material for sequencing was PBMCs. These receptors originate from a man in his 60s in good health and CMV-seronegative.

The rearrangement uses TRBV28 and TRBJ2-7; unclear D gene. V shed 2 bases and J shed 2 bases, with 7 bases lying between them. The CDR3 totals 13 residues. CDR1 and CDR2 (germline): MDHEN, SYDVKM. CDR3 in DNA: TGTGCCAGCAGTTTAGCGGCAGCCTACGAGCAGTACTTC. It specifies CASSLAAAYEQYF.

This clone was recorded a few times. V usage is TRBV6-5 and J usage is TRBJ2-5, with D perhaps matching TRBD2 (7 bases). Judging by the DNA end, TRBJ2-7 fits better; the J call may be wrong. CDR1 is MNHEY and CDR2 is SVGAGI in the germline V gene. The CDR3 sequence is 14 residues long. The chain's CDR3 is CASRAGHLSYEQYF. In nucleotides, the CDR3 is TGTGCCAGCAGAGCGGGACACCTCTCCTACGAGCAGTACTTC.

The V and J genes are TRBV7-9 and TRBJ1-5; 7 bases fit TRBD1. CDR1 SEHNR and CDR2 FQNEAQ come from the germline V gene (reference sequence). J gave up 2 bases and V 4 bases, and 5 bases lay outside the gene matches. The CDR3 sequence is 15 residues long. The CDR3, as DNA: TGTGCCAGCAGCTCACTCAGGGGGGGCAATCAGCCCCAGCATTTT. This sequence encodes CASSSLRGGNQPQHF. Full variable domain (outside the CDR3, taken from reference TRBV7-9 and TRBJ1-5): DTGVSQNPRHKITKRGQNVTFRCDPISEHNRLYWYRQTLGQGPEFLTYFQNEAQLEKSRLLSDRFSAERPKGSFSTLEIQRTEQGDSAMYLCASSSLRGGNQPQHFGDGTRLSIL.